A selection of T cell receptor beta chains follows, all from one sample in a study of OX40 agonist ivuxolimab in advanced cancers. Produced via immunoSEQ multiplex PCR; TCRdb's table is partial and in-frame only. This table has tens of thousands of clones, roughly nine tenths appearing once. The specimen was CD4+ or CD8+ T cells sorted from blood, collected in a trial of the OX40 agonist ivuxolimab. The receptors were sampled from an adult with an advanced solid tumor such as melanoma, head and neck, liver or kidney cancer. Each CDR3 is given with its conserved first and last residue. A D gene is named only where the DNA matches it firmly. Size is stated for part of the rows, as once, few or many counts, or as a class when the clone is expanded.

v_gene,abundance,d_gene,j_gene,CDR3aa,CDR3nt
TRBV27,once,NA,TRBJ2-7,CASSPDRAPSYEQYF,TGTGCCAGCAGTCCTGACAGAGCCCCCTCGTACGAGCAGTACTTC
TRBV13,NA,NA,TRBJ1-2,CASSLGLKDNYGYTF,TGTGCCAGCAGCTTAGGCCTTAAGGACAACTATGGCTACACCTTC
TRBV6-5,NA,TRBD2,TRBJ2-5,CASSYSTGTSDETQYF,TGTGCCAGCAGTTACTCAACCGGGACTAGCGATGAGACCCAGTACTTC
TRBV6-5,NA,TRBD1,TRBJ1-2,CASSPDRNYGYTF,TGTGCCAGCAGCCCGGACAGGAACTATGGCTACACCTTC
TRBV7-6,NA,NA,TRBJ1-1,CASSLGGPGTEAFF,TGTGCCAGCAGCTTAGGGGGGCCAGGCACTGAAGCTTTCTTT
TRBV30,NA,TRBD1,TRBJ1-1,CAWSVGQGFEAFF,TGTGCCTGGAGTGTAGGACAGGGGTTTGAAGCTTTCTTT
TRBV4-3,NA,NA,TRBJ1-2,CASSQDKRGYGYTF,TGCGCCAGCAGCCAAGACAAACGGGGCTATGGCTACACCTTC
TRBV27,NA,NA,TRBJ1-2,CASSLWGPHYGYTF,TGTGCCAGCAGTTTATGGGGGCCTCACTATGGCTACACCTTC
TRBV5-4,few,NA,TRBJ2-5,CASSASRAQYF,TGTGCCAGCAGCGCAAGCCGAGCCCAGTACTTC
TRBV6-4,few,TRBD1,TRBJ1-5,CASSDSGRGLLEDQPQHF,TGTGCCAGCAGTGACTCGGGCAGGGGGCTTCTTGAGGATCAGCCCCAGCATTTT
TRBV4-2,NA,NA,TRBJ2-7,CASSLVFRTADTYEQYF,TGTGCCAGCAGCTTGGTGTTTAGGACGGCGGATACTTACGAGCAGTACTTC
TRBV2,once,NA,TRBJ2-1,CASSENGAEQFF,TGTGCCAGCAGTGAAAATGGGGCGGAGCAGTTCTTC
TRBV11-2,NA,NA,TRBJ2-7,CASSYSIAYEQYF,TGTGCCAGCAGTTACTCGATAGCCTACGAGCAGTACTTC
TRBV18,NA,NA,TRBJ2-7,CASSGSGSDYEQYF,TGTGCCAGCTCAGGGTCAGGGTCGGACTACGAGCAGTACTTC
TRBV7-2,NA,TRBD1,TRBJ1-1,CASSFTQGEVTEAFF,TGTGCCAGCAGCTTCACTCAGGGGGAGGTCACTGAAGCTTTCTTT
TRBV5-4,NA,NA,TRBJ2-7,CASSSGTYYEQYF,TGTGCCAGCAGCTCCGGGACCTATTACGAGCAGTACTTC
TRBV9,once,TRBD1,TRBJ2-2,CASSFRTGQNTGELFF,TGTGCCAGCAGCTTTCGGACAGGGCAGAACACCGGGGAGCTGTTTTTT
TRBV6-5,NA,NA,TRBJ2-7,CASSSSQTTISEQYF,TGTGCCAGCAGTTCGTCCCAGACCACGATATCCGAGCAGTACTTC
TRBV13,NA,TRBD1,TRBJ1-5,CASSRQGDGQPQHF,TGTGCCAGCAGCCGACAGGGAGATGGTCAGCCCCAGCATTTT
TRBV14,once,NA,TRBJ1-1,CASSQERLRNTEAFF,TGTGCCAGCAGCCAAGAGAGGCTGAGGAACACTGAAGCTTTCTTT
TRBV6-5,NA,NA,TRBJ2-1,CASSYFNGNEQFF,TGTGCCAGCAGTTACTTTAACGGGAATGAGCAGTTCTTC
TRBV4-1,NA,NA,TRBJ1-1,CASSQGGLTNTEAFF,TGCGCCAGCAGCCAGGGGGGACTCACGAACACTGAAGCTTTCTTT
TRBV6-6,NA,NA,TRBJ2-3,CASSYGMSTDTQYF,TGTGCCAGCAGTTACGGGATGAGCACAGATACGCAGTATTTT
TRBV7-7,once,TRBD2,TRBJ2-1,CASSSTTSGSGNEQFF,TGTGCTAGCAGCTCGACGACTAGCGGGAGTGGTAATGAGCAGTTCTTC
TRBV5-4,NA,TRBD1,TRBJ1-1,CASRAGSAGGTEAFF,TGTGCCAGCAGGGCCGGGTCCGCAGGGGGAACTGAAGCTTTCTTT
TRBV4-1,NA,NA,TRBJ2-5,CASSQDHLAPVETQYF,TGCGCCAGCAGCCAAGATCACCTGGCCCCTGTAGAGACCCAGTACTTC
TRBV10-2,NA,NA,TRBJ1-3,CASSDGGQMYF,TGCGCCAGCAGTGATGGAGGACAGATGTATTTT
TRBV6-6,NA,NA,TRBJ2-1,CASSSAPYNEQFF,TGTGCCAGCAGTTCCGCCCCCTACAATGAGCAGTTCTTC
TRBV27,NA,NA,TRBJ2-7,CASSLYEGPYEQYF,TGTGCCAGCAGTTTATATGAGGGGCCCTACGAGCAGTACTTC
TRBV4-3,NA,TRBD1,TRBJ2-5,CASSVHDRAKETQYF,TGCGCCAGCAGCGTCCACGACAGGGCGAAAGAGACCCAGTACTTC
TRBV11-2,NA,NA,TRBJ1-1,CASSLTRGPVVDTEAFF,TGTGCCAGCAGCTTAACTCGGGGGCCGGTTGTGGACACTGAAGCTTTCTTT
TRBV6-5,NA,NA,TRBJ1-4,CASSTGTLEKLFF,TGTGCCAGCAGTACCGGGACGCTAGAAAAACTGTTTTTT
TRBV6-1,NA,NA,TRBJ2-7,CASQPAYTYEQYF,TGTGCCAGCCAGCCAGCCTATACCTACGAGCAGTACTTC
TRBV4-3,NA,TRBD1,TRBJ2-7,CASSQGTGGWEQYF,TGCGCCAGCAGCCAAGGGACAGGGGGCTGGGAGCAGTACTTC
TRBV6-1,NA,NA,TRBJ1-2,CACSRGYYGYTF,TGTGCCTGTTCGCGGGGGTACTATGGCTACACCTTC
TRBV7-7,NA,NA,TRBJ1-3,CASSASIGNTIYF,TGTGCCAGCAGCGCTTCAATAGGAAACACCATATATTTT
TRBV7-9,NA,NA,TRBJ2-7,CASSLAIVPYEQYF,TGTGCCAGCAGCTTAGCCATTGTCCCCTACGAGCAGTACTTC
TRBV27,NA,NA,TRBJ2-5,CASSLMETAQETQYF,TGTGCCAGCAGTTTAATGGAGACAGCACAAGAGACCCAGTACTTC
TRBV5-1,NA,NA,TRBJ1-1,CASSYDKGSTEAFF,TGCGCCAGCAGCTATGATAAGGGTAGCACTGAAGCTTTCTTT
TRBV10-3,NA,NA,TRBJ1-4,CAISELKGPTNEKLFF,TGTGCCATCAGTGAGTTGAAGGGGCCAACTAATGAAAAACTGTTTTTT
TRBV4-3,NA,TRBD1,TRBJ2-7,CASSLGTGGLEQYF,TGCGCCAGCAGCCTAGGGACAGGGGGCCTCGAGCAGTACTTC
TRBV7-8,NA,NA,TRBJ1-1,CASSLADYTEAFF,TGTGCCAGCAGCTTAGCGGACTACACTGAAGCTTTCTTT
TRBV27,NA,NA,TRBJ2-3,CASRVADTQYF,TGTGCCAGCAGAGTAGCTGATACGCAGTATTTT
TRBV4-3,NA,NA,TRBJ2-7,CASSQDTSDSYEQYF,TGCGCCAGCAGCCAAGATACTAGTGACTCCTACGAGCAGTACTTC
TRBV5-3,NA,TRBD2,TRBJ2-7,CARSQSTSGSYEQYF,TGTGCCAGAAGCCAATCGACTAGCGGATCCTACGAGCAGTACTTC
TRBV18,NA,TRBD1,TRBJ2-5,CASSPDRARETQYF,TGTGCCAGCTCACCCGACAGGGCGAGAGAGACCCAGTACTTC
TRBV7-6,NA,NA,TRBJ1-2,CASSSGGAGYTF,TGTGCCAGCAGTTCGGGGGGTGCCGGCTACACCTTC
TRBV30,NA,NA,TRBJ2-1,CAWSVSLRWIF,TGTGCCTGGAGTGTAAGCCTCAGATGGATCTTC